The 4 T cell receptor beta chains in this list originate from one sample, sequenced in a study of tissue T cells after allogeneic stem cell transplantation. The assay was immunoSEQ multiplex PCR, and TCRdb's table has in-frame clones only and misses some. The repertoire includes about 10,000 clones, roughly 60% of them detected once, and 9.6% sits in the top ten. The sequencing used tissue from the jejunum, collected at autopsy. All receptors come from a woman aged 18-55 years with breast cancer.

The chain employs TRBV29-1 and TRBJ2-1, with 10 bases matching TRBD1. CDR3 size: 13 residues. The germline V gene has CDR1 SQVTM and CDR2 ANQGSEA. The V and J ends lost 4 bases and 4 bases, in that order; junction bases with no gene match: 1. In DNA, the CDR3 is TGCAGCGTTGGGACAGGGGGGTACAATGAGCAGTTCTTC. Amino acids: CSVGTGGYNEQFF.

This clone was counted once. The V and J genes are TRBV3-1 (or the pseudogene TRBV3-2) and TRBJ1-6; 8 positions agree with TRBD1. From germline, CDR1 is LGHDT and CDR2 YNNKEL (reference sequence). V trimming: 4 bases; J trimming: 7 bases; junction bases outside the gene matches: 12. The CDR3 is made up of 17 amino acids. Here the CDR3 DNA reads TGTGCCAGCAGCCGTCGGACAGGGATGGTCCCGAATTCACCCCTCCACTTT. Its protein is CASSRRTGMVPNSPLHF.

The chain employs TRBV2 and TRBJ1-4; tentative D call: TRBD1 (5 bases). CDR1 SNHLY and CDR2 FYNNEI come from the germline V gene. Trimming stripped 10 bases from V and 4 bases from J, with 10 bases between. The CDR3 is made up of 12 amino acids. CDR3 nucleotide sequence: TGTGCCACCGGGACTGATAATGAAAAACTGTTTTTT. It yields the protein CATGTDNEKLFF.

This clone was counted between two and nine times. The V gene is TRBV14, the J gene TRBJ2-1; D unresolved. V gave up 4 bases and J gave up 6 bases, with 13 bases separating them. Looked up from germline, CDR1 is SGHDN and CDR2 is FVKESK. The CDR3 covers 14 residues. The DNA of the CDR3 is TGTGCCAGCAGCCTGCTCACCCTGGGCAATGAGCAGTTCTTC. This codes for CASSLLTLGNEQFF.